The T cell receptor (beta chain) under discussion was sequenced for a study of T cell clonotyping in hematopoietic cell transplantation. Study outcomes and limitations: Higher Inverse Simpson Index values in graft donor and pretransplant recipient predicted broader posttransplant TCR diversity.

As for time point: recipient sample about 28 days before transplant, after cytoreduction. The CDR3 length is 12 residues. The germline gives CDR1 MDHEN, CDR2 SYDVKM. V lost 6 bases and J 4 bases, leaving 7 bases between the germline ends. Repertoires were generated with immunoSEQ multiplex PCR, while TCRdb's copy carries only in-frame clones and drops some. Of approximately 44,000 clones in the sample, roughly 85% were seen once. Turning to this clone: The target antigen is unknown.

This sequence joins TRBV28 and TRBJ1-5; D gene uncertain. The receptor was derived from a man aged 55 to 70 with acute myeloid leukemia. Some clones in this sample may be carry-over from other donors' samples. The material sequenced was peripheral blood mononuclear cells, taken before stem cell transplant. The CDR3 nucleotides read TGTGCCAGCAGAATCCGGAATCAGCCCCAGCATTTT. Protein: CASRIRNQPQHF.